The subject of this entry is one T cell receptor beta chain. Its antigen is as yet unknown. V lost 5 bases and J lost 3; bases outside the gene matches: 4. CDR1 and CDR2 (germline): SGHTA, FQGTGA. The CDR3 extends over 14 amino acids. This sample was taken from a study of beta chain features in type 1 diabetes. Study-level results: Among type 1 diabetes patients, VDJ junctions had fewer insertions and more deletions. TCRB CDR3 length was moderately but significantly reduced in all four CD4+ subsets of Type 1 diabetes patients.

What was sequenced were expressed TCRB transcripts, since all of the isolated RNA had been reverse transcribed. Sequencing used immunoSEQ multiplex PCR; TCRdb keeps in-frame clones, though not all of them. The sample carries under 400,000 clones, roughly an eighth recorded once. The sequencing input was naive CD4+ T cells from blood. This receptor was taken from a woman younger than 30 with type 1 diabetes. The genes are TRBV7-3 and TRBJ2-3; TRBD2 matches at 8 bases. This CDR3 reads CASSPSGGTDTQYF. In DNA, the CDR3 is TGTGCCAGCAGCCCCTCGGGAGGGACAGATACGCAGTATTTT.